The 21 T cell receptor beta chains reported below all come from one sample, sequenced in a study of shared clonotypes between healthy human individuals. This table comes from immunoSEQ multiplex PCR, and its TCRdb copy is limited to in-frame clones, with some not included. The profile shows some 2.4 million clones, over 85% of them singletons. Input material: naive CD4+ T cells from PBMCs. Documented subset: CD45RA+ positively selected. The origin of the receptors is a man aged 18 to 30 in good health. Some clones in this sample may be carry-over from other donors' samples.

This clone occurred a few times. The chain combines TRBV7-2 with TRBJ2-5; no clear D. V lost 6 bases, J lost 1 base, and 3 bases lay in between. There are 11 residues in the CDR3. Germline V gene data show CDR1 as SGHTA and CDR2 as FQGNSA. The DNA for the CDR3 is TGTGCCAGCAGGGCCCAAGAGACCCAGTACTTC. This encodes CASRAQETQYF.

The CDR3 is CASRETGNSGNTIYF. The CDR3 coding sequence is TGTGCCAGCAGGGAGACAGGGAACTCTGGAAACACCATATATTTT. V is TRBV27 and J is TRBJ1-3; TRBD1 matches at 7 bases. The CDR3 is 15 residues long. Germline CDR1 is MNHEY and CDR2 is SMNVEV (reference sequence). V trimming: 6 bases; J trimming: 0 bases; junction bases outside the gene matches: 5.

This chain joins TRBV9 and TRBJ1-1; perhaps TRBD1 as D (6 bases). Deletions cut 2 bases from V and 1 base from J, with 12 bases between. In germline, CDR1 is SGDLS, CDR2 YYNGEE. This CDR3 spans 15 amino acids. For the CDR3, the DNA is TGTGCCAGCAGCGTCGTGGGGGCGGAGAACACTGAAGCTTTCTTT. Its translation is CASSVVGAENTEAFF.

The chain links TRBV5-6 to TRBJ2-5; D is possibly TRBD2 (6 bases). Germline values: CDR1 SGHDT, CDR2 YYEEEE. Deletions cut 0 bases from V and 3 bases from J, with 12 bases between. CDR3 size: 15 residues. The CDR3 here is CASSLGGGGKETQYF. CDR3 DNA: TGTGCCAGCAGCTTGGGGGGCGGCGGGAAAGAGACCCAGTACTTC.

The CDR3 nucleotides read TGTGCCAGCAGTATTTATGACAGGGACACTGAAGCTTTCTTT. Translating it yields CASSIYDRDTEAFF. The genes are TRBV6-1 and TRBJ1-1, with 7 bases matching TRBD1. The CDR3 contains 14 residues. V lost 5 bases to trimming and J lost 3 bases; unmatched junction nucleotides: 6. The germline V gene has CDR1 MNHNS and CDR2 SASEGT.

J is TRBJ2-7 and V is TRBV28; D gene uncertain. Germline V gives CDR1 MDHEN, CDR2 SYDVKM. Trimming left V 3 bases short and J 0 bases short, with 30 bases between. This CDR3 region has 21 residues. Here the CDR3 DNA reads TGTGCCAGCAGTTTCAGTGGTTTAGGGCAGGATAGTGGGCGAGCCTCCTACGAGCAGTACTTC. Its protein is CASSFSGLGQDSGRASYEQYF.

The chain links TRBV10-2 to TRBJ2-1, with TRBD2 matching 9 bases. V lost 6 bases and J lost 0; bases outside the gene matches: 6. This CDR3 spans 16 amino acids. Germline-derived CDR1 and CDR2 are WSHSY and SAAADI. CDR3 in amino acids: CASRAGGGSSYNEQFF. CDR3 sequence (DNA): TGCGCCAGCAGAGCGGGGGGCGGGAGCTCCTACAATGAGCAGTTCTTC.

The chain uses TRBV4-3 and TRBJ1-2; D gene ambiguous. Germline CDR1 and CDR2: LGHNA and YSLEER. CDR3 length: 15 residues. Trimming shortened V by 3 bases and J by 0 bases, and 11 bases separated the two germline ends. CDR3 DNA: TGCGCCAGCAGCCATTTGAGGGCCGCTAACTATGGCTACACCTTC. This encodes CASSHLRAANYGYTF.

In regard to this clone: Other DNA sequences of this sample code for an identical CDR3. The V and J genes are TRBV7-2 and TRBJ2-1; D ambiguous. The CDR3 runs to 13 residues. V was clipped by 2 bases and J by 4 bases, with 6 bases between them. The germline V gene has CDR1 SGHTA and CDR2 FQGNSA. The CDR3 reads CASSLFTYNEQFF. The CDR3 DNA follows: TGTGCCAGCAGCTTATTTACTTACAATGAGCAGTTCTTC.

This clone was seen a single time. The V and J genes are TRBV18 and TRBJ1-5; no reliable D call. This CDR3 comprises 17 residues. Germline CDR1 is KGHSH and CDR2 is LQKENI. Trimming cost V 0 bases and J 0 bases, with 12 bases left between them. The CDR3 bases are TGTGCCAGCTCACCACCGACGGGCGCTTATAGCAATCAGCCCCAGCATTTT. It is translated as CASSPPTGAYSNQPQHF.

The chain employs TRBV7-3 and TRBJ2-2; D might be TRBD1 (6 bases). Germline V gene sequence: CDR1 SGHTA, CDR2 FQGTGA. The CDR3 totals 14 residues. V was trimmed by 5 bases and J by 6 bases, leaving 13 bases between them. CDR3 sequence (DNA): TGTGCCAGCAGCCGTATACAGGGCTCCGGGGAGCTGTTTTTT. This translates into CASSRIQGSGELFF.

The CDR3, as DNA: TGTGCCAGCAGAACGGACGGATTCTATGGCTACACCTTC. Encoded protein: CASRTDGFYGYTF. The chain uses TRBV2 and TRBJ1-2; D not resolved. CDR3 length: 13 residues. The V end lost 6 bases, the J end lost 4 bases, and 12 bases lay between the germline ends. The germline V gene encodes CDR1 SNHLY and CDR2 FYNNEI.

J is TRBJ2-3 and V is TRBV5-1; TRBD2 matches at 9 bases. CDR1 SGHRS and CDR2 YFSETQ come from the germline V gene. J gave up 3 bases and V 5 bases, and 16 bases lay outside the gene matches. There are 18 residues in the CDR3. In DNA, the CDR3 is TGCGCCAGCAGTTCTGCGGCGTCTAGCGGGACCGTGACAGATACGCAGTATTTT. It codes for CASSSAASSGTVTDTQYF.

The chain has TRBV7-9 and TRBJ2-5, with D possibly being TRBD1 (5 bases). Germline V gene data show CDR1 as SEHNR and CDR2 as FQNEAQ (reference sequence). CDR3 size: 16 residues. Trimming stripped 5 bases from V and 5 bases from J, with 21 bases between. The CDR3 spells CASSQGRVGLGETQYF. CDR3 in DNA: TGTGCCAGCAGCCAAGGCAGGGTCGGGCTGGGTGAGACCCAGTACTTC.

Notes on this clone: Other DNA sequences in this specimen translate into the identical CDR3. V gene TRBV15 combines with J gene TRBJ1-5; the D is unclear. Germline CDR1 and CDR2: LNHNV and YYDKDF (reference sequence). Trimming took 0 bases from V and 7 from J, leaving 7 bases between them. This CDR3 spans 13 amino acids. The CDR3 nucleotides read TGTGCCACCAGCAGAGATATAAGGCAGCCCCAGCATTTT. This codes for CATSRDIRQPQHF.

This chain uses TRBV5-1 with TRBJ2-1; D remains unclear. The germline V and J ends were trimmed by 0 bases and 8 bases, with 12 bases remaining between them. Germline CDR1 and CDR2: SGHRS and YFSETQ. This CDR3 contains 14 residues. The CDR3 sequence: CASSLGPPSDEQFF. In nucleotides, the CDR3 is TGCGCCAGCAGCTTGGGGCCCCCGAGCGATGAGCAGTTCTTC. Using reference TRBV5-1 and TRBJ2-1 for the parts outside the CDR3, the full variable domain is KAGVTQTPRYLIKTRGQQVTLSCSPISGHRSVSWYQQTPGQGLQFLFEYFSETQRNKGNFPGRFSGRQFSNSRSEMNVSTLELGDSALYLCASSLGPPSDEQFFGPGTRLTVL.

In the case of this clone: The sample holds other DNA sequences that translate to the same CDR3. The J gene is TRBJ2-5, the V gene TRBV7-2; the match to TRBD2 covers 10 bases. The germline gives CDR1 SGHTA, CDR2 FQGNSA. The CDR3 is made up of 16 amino acids. Trimming removed 0 bases from V and 4 bases from J; junction bases left unmatched: 5. The CDR3 DNA sequence: TGTGCCAGCAGCTTAGCCGTGCTAGCGGGAGTAGAGACCCAGTACTTC. Protein sequence: CASSLAVLAGVETQYF. The full variable domain, rest sourced from reference TRBV7-2 and TRBJ2-5, is GAGVSQSPSNKVTEKGKDVELRCDPISGHTALYWYRQSLGQGLEFLIYFQGNSAPDKSGLPSDRFSAERTGGSVSTLTIQRTQQEDSAVYLCASSLAVLAGVETQYFGPGTRLLVL.

J is TRBJ2-3 and V is TRBV7-3; D remains unclear. This CDR3 region has 15 residues. V was clipped by 2 bases and J by 1 base, with 10 bases between them. Germline lookup yields CDR1 SGHTA and CDR2 FQGTGA. The CDR3 reads CASSLLGARTDTQYF. The DNA of the CDR3 is TGTGCCAGCAGCTTACTCGGAGCCCGCACAGATACGCAGTATTTT.

V and J are TRBV10-3 and TRBJ1-4, with 9 bases identical to TRBD1. Germline CDR1 ENHRY, CDR2 SYGVKD. V shed 3 bases, J shed 8 bases, and the junction held 7 bases outside the gene matches. This CDR3 has 15 residues. The CDR3, as DNA: TGTGCCATCAGTGATTGGGGACAGGGATTGGAAAAACTGTTTTTT. This sequence encodes CAISDWGQGLEKLFF.

The chain is built from TRBV13 and TRBJ2-1; 14 bases fit TRBD2. This CDR3 has 16 residues. CDR1 and CDR2 from the germline V gene are PRHDT and FYEKMQ (reference sequence). Trimming removed 5 bases from V and 4 bases from J; junction bases left unmatched: 4. The CDR3 protein is CASSLRLAGGYNEQFF. The CDR3 DNA follows: TGTGCCAGCAGCCTAAGACTAGCGGGAGGGTACAATGAGCAGTTCTTC.

This clone was counted between two and nine times. The gene calls are TRBV5-1 and TRBJ1-5; the D gene is possibly TRBD1 (5 bases). Germline CDR1 is SGHRS and CDR2 is YFSETQ. The CDR3 is made up of 14 amino acids. The V and J ends lost 4 bases and 0 bases respectively, with 8 bases between them. In DNA form, the CDR3 reads TGCGCCAGCAGCCCCGACAGTAGCAATCAGCCCCAGCATTTT. Translation gives CASSPDSSNQPQHF.